The sequence of this T cell receptor (beta chain) was determined in a study of T cells in Graves' hyperthyroidism and ophthalmopathy. Whole-study findings and limits: Also found in blood were most expanded thyroid clonotypes above 0.001.

The CDR3 regions of TCR beta were amplified from RNA transcripts. HTBI primers were used for first-round RT-PCR of the TCR CDR3. TCRdb re-called the multiplex PCR reads with MiXCR, one entry per CDR3 protein. The profile shows 490,000 or so distinct CDR3 sequences, around a fifth of them singletons. Duration under 3 months, a NOSPECS grade of at least 4, and a Clinical Activity Score of at least 3 characterized the ophthalmopathy patients. Exclusion of patients followed from uncontrolled infection, other autoimmune disease, pregnancy or lactation. Fresh peripheral blood, more than 8 ml of it, supplied the PBMCs. Comments on this clonotype: The antigen is undetermined.

This CDR3 spans 13 amino acids. Germline V gives CDR1 GTSNPN, CDR2 SVGIG (reference sequence). The V and J ends lost 0 bases and 9 bases respectively, with 12 bases between them. This TCR came from a woman between 65 and 79 years old with Graves' ophthalmopathy. This chain connects TRBV30 to TRBJ1-5; tentative D call: TRBD1 (6 bases). The sequenced sample consisted of blood. The chain's CDR3 is CAWSVQGMGPQHF. CDR3 bases: TGTGCCTGGAGTGTACAGGGAATGGGGCCCCAGCATTTT.